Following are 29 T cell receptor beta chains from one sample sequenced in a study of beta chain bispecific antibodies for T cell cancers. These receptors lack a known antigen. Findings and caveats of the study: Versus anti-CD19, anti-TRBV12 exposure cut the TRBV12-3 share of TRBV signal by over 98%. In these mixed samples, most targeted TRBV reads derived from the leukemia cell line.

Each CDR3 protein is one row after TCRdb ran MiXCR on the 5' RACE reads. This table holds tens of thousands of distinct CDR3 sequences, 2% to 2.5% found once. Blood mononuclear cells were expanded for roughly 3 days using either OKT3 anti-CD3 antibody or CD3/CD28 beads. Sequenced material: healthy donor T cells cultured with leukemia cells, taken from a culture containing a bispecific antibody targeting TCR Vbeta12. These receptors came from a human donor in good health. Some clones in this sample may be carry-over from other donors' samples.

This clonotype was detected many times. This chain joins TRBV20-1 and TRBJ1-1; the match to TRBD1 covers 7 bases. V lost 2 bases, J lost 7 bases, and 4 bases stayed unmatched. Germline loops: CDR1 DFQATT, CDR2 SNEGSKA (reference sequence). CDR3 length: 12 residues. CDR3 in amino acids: CSARQGESEAFF. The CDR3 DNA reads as TGCAGTGCTAGACAGGGGGAGAGTGAAGCTTTCTTT.

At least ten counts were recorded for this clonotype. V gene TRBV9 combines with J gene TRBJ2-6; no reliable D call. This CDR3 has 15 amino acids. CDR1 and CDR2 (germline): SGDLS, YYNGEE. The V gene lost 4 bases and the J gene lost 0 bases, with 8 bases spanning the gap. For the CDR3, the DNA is TGTGCCAGCAGCCCCGAAATCTCTGGGGCCAACGTCCTGACTTTC. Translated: CASSPEISGANVLTF. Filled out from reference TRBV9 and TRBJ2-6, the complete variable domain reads DSGVTQTPKHLITATGQRVTLRCSPRSGDLSVYWYQQSLDQGLQFLIQYYNGEERAKGNILERFSAQQFPDLHSELNLSSLELGDSALYFCASSPEISGANVLTFGAGSRLTVL.

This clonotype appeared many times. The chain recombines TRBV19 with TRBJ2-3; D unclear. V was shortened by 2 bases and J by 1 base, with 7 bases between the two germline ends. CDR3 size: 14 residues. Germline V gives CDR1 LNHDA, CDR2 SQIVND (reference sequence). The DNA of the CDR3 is TGTGCCAGTAGTATAACTACCGGCACAGATACGCAGTATTTT. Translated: CASSITTGTDTQYF.

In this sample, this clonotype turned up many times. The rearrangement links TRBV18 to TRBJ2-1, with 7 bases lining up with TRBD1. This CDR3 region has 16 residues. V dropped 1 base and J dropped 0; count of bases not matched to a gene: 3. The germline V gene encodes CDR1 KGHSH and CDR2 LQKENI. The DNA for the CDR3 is TGTGCCAGCTCACCACTGGCAGGGGGCTCCTACAATGAGCAGTTCTTC. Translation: CASSPLAGGSYNEQFF.

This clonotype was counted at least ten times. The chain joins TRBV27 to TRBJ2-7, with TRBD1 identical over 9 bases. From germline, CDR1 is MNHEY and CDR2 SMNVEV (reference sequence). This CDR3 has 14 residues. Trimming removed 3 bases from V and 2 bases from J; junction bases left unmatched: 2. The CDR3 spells CASSLDRGPYEQYF. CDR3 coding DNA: TGTGCCAGCAGTTTGGACAGGGGTCCCTACGAGCAGTACTTC.

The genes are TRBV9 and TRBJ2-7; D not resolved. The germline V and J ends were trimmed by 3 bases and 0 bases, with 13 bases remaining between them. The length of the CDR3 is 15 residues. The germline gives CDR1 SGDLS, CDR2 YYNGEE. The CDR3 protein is CASSAGSAISYEQYF. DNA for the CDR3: TGTGCCAGCAGCGCCGGCTCTGCGATCTCCTACGAGCAGTACTTC.

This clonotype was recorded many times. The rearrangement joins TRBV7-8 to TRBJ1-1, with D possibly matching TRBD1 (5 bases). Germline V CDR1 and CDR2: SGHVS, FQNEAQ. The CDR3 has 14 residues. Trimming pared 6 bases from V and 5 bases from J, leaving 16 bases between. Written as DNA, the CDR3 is TGTGCCAGCAGTTTTCCCTGGGGGGGAACTGAAGCTTTCTTT. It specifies CASSFPWGGTEAFF.

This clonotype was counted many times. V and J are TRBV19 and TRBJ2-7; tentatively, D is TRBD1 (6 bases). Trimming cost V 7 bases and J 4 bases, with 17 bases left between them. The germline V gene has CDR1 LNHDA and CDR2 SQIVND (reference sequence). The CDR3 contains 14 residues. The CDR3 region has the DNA TGTGCCAGTATCTCGGGACATTTCGCATACGAGCAGTACTTC. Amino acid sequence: CASISGHFAYEQYF.

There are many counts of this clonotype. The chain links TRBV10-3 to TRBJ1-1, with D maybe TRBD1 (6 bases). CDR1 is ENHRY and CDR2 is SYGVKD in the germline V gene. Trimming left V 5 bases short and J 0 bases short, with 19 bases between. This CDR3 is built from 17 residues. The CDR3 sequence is CAISRITLGQLNTEAFF. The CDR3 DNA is TGTGCCATCAGTCGCATCACCCTCGGACAGCTGAACACTGAAGCTTTCTTT.

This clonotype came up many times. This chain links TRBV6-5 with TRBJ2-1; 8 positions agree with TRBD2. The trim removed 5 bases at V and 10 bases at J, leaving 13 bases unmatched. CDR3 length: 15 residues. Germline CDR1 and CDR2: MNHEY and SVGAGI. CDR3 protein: CASSVAGGPLGEQFF. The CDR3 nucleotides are TGTGCCAGCAGTGTCGCGGGGGGACCCCTCGGAGAGCAGTTCTTC.

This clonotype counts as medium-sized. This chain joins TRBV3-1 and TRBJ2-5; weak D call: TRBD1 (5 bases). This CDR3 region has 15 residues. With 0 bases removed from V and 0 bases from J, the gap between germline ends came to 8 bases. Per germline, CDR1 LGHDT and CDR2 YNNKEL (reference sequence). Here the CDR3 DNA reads TGTGCCAGCAGCCAAGAGGGGCAGGACCAAGAGACCCAGTACTTC. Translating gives CASSQEGQDQETQYF.

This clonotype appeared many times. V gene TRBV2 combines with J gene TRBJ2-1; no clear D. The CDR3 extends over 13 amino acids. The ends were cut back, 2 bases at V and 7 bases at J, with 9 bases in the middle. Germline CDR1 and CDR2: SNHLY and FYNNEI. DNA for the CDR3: TGTGCCAGCAGTGAACTGGTGGCGAATGAGCAGTTCTTC. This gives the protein CASSELVANEQFF.

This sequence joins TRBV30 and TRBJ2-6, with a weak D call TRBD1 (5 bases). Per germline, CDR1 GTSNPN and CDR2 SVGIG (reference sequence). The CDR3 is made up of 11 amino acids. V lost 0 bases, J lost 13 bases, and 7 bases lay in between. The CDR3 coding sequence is TGTGCCTGGAGTGTAGGGGTAGTCCTGACTTTC. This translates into CAWSVGVVLTF.

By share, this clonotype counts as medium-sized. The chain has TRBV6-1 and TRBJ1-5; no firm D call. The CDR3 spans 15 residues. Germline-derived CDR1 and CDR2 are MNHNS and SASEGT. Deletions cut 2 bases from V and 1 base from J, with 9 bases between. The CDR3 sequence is CASSERQGSNQPQHF. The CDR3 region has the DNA TGTGCCAGCAGTGAAAGACAAGGGAGCAATCAGCCCCAGCATTTT.

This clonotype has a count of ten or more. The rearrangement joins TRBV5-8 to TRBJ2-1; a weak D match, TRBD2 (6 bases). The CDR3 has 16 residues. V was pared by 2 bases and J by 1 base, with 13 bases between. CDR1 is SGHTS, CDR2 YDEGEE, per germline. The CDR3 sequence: CASSFGWGESYNEQFF. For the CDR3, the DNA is TGTGCCAGCAGCTTCGGGTGGGGGGAATCCTACAATGAGCAGTTCTTC.

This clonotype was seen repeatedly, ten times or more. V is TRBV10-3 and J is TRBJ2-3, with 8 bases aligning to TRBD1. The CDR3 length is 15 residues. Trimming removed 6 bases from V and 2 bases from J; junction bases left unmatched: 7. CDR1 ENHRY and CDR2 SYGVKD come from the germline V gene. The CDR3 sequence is CAIRTGTGPTDTQYF. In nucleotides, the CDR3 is TGTGCCATCAGAACCGGGACAGGACCCACAGATACGCAGTATTTT.

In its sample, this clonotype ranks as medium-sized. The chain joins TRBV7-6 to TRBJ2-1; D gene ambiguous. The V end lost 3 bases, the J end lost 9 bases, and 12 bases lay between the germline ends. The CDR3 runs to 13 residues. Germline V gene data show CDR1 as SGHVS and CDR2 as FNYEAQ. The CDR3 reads CASSLAPGGEQFF. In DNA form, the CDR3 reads TGTGCCAGCAGCTTGGCGCCGGGTGGTGAGCAGTTCTTC.

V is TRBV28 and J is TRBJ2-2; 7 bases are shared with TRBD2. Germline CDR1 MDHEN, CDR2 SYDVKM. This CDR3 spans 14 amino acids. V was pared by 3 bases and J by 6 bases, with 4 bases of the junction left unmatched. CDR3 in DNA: TGTGCCAGCAGTTTGGGAGGGGCCGCCGGGGAGCTGTTTTTT. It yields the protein CASSLGGAAGELFF.

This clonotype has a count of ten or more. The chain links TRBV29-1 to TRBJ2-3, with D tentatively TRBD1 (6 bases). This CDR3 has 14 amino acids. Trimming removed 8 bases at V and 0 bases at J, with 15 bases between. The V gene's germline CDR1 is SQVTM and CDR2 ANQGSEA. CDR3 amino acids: CSTGDTYSTDTQYF. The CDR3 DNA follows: TGCAGCACCGGGGACACTTACAGCACAGATACGCAGTATTTT.

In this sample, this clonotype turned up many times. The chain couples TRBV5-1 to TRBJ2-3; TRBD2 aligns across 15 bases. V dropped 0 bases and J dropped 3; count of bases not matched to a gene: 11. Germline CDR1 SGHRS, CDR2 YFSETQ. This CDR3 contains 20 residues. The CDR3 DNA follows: TGCGCCAGCAGCTTGGGGGCCCCGGGACTAGCGGGGGGATCGACAGATACGCAGTATTTT. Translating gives CASSLGAPGLAGGSTDTQYF. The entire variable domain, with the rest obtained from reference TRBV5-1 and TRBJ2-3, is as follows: KAGVTQTPRYLIKTRGQQVTLSCSPISGHRSVSWYQQTPGQGLQFLFEYFSETQRNKGNFPGRFSGRQFSNSRSEMNVSTLELGDSALYLCASSLGAPGLAGGSTDTQYFGPGTRLTVL.

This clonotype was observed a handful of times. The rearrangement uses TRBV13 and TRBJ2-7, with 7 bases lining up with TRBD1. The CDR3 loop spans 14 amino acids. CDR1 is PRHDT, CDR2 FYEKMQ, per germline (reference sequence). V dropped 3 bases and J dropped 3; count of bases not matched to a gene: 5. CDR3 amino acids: CASSFDRDLYEQYF. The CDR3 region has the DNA TGTGCCAGCAGCTTCGACAGGGATCTCTACGAGCAGTACTTC.

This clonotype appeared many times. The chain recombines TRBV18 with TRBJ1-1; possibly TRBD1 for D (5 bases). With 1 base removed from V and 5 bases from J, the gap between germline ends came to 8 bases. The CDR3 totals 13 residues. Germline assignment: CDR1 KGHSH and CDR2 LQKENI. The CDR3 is CASSPQEGTEAFF. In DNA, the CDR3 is TGTGCCAGCTCACCACAGGAGGGGACTGAAGCTTTCTTT.

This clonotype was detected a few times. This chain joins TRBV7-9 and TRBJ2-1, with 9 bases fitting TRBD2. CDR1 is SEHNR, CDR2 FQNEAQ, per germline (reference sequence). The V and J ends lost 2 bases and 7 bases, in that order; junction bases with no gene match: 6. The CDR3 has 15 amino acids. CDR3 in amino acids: CASSLWSAGGNEQFF. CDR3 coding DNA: TGTGCCAGCAGCTTATGGTCGGCGGGGGGGAATGAGCAGTTCTTC.

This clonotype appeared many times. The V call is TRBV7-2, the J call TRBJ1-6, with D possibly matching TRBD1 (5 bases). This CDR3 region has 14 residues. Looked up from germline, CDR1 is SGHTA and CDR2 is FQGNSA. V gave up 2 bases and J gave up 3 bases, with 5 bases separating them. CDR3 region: CASSLRGYNSPLHF. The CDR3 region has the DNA TGTGCCAGCAGCTTAAGGGGCTATAATTCACCCCTCCACTTT.

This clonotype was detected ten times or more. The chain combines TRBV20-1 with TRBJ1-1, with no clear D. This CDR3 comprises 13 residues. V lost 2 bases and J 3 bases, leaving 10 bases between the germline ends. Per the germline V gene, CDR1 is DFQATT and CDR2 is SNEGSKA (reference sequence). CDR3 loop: CSARIGQYTEAFF. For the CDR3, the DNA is TGCAGTGCTAGAATCGGGCAGTACACTGAAGCTTTCTTT.

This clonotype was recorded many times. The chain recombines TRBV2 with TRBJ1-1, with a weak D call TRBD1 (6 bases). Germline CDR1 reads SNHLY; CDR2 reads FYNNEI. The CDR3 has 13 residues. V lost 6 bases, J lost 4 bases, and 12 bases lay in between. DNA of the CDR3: TGTGCCAGCAGGGAGGGGGGCGGCACTGAAGCTTTCTTT. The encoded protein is CASREGGGTEAFF.

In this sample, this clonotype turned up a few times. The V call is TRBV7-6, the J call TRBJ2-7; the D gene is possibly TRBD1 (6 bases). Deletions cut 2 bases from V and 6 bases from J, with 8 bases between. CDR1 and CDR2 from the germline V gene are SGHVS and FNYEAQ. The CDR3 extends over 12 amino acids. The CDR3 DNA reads TGTGCCAGCAGCTTATCAGGGGCCGAGCAGTACTTC. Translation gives CASSLSGAEQYF.

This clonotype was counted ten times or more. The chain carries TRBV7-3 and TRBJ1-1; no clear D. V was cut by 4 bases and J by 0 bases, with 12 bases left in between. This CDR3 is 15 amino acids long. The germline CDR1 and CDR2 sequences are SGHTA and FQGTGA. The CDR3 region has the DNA TGTGCCAGCAGCTATGATGGACGGATGAACACTGAAGCTTTCTTT. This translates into CASSYDGRMNTEAFF.

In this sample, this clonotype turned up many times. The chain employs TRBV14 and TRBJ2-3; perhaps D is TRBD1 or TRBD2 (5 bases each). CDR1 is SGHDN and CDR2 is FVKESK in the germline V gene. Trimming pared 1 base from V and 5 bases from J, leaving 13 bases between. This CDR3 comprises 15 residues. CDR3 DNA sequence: TGTGCCAGCAGCCAAGTCTGGCAGGGAGAAGATACGCAGTATTTT. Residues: CASSQVWQGEDTQYF.